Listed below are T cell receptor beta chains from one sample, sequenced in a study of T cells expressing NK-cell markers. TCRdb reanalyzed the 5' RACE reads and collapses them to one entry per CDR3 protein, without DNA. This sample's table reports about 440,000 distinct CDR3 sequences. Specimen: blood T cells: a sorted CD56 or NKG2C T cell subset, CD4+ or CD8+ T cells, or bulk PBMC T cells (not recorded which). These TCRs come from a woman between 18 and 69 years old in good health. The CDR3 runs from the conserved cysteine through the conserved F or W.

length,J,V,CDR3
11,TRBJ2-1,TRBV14,CASSRDFEQFF
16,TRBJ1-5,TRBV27,CATRLGPKSVNQPQHF
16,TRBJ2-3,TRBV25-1,CASSETGTGTADTQYF
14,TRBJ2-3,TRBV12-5,CASGWRESTDTQYF
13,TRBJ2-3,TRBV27,CARRTGGSDTQYF
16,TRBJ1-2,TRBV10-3,CAISESSGGASRGYTF
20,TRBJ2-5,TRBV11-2,CASSRPQRPGLAGGPETQYF
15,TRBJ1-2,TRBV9,CASSPRQDVRYGYTF
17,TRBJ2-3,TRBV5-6,CASSLEFSRAVTDTQYF
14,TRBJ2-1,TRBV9,CASSARGGDNEQFF
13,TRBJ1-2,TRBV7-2,CASSLESVDGYTF
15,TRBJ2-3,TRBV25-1,CASSDEGPSTDTQYF
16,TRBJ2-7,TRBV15,CATSREERHLSYEQYF
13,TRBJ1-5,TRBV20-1,CSARAGVSQPQHF
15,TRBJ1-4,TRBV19,CASSRIPLLNEKLFF
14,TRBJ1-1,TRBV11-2,CASSLGITSTEAFF
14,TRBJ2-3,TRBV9,CASSVDRPTDTQYF
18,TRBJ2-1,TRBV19,CASSIDSRPRGPYNEQFF
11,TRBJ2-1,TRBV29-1,CSVPQGNEQFF
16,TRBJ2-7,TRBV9,CASSVAGAGIVHEQYF
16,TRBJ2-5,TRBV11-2,CASSLDGAGEQETQYF
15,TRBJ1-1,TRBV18,CASSRVSGKGAEAFF
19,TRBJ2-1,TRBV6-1,CASTLGASGIWFSYNEQFF
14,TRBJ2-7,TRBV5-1,CASSPRDRNYEQYF
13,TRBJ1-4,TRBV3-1,CASSQGFIEKLFF